Included here is one T cell receptor (beta chain) sequence, with context. What it binds is not known. The CDR3 spans 18 residues. V trimming: 0 bases; J trimming: 2 bases; junction bases outside the gene matches: 8. Germline V gene sequence: CDR1 SGHRS, CDR2 YFSETQ. Profiling relied on immunoSEQ multiplex PCR, and the TCRdb table lists in-frame clones only, not all of them. In the table there are over 130,000 clones, more than 75% of which are singletons. The data derive from a study of cytomegalovirus exposure and HLA in healthy donors. Findings and limits, study-wide: The tendency of first-cohort TCR clusters to co-occur in the 90 to 150 validation repertoires was the finding of a later analysis. Listed as cytomegalovirus-associated were approximately 160 TCR beta chains.

The J gene is TRBJ2-6, the V gene TRBV5-1; 7 bases match TRBD1. This TCR came from a man aged 18-30 years in good health and CMV-seropositive. The sequencing sample was made of PBMCs. The CDR3 DNA follows: TGCGCCAGCAGCTTGGCCTGGGACAGCTCCCCTGGGGCCAACGTCCTGACTTTC. It encodes CASSLAWDSSPGANVLTF. The full variable domain, in which reference TRBV5-1 and TRBJ2-6 provide the parts outside the CDR3, is KAGVTQTPRYLIKTRGQQVTLSCSPISGHRSVSWYQQTPGQGLQFLFEYFSETQRNKGNFPGRFSGRQFSNSRSEMNVSTLELGDSALYLCASSLAWDSSPGANVLTFGAGSRLTVL.